The present T cell receptor beta chain was sequenced within a study of T cell repertoires in cytomegalovirus infection. Study-level information: Carrying CMV and the relevant HLA type showed in public TCR beta signatures.

From germline, CDR1 is SEHNR and CDR2 FQNEAQ (reference sequence). The CDR3 has 14 residues. Trimming pared 1 base from V and 4 bases from J, leaving 7 bases between. TCRdb used MiXCR to reprocess the reads, holding one entry per CDR3 protein. The data show about 150,000 distinct CDR3 sequences, roughly a quarter seen once. This chain uses TRBV7-9 with TRBJ1-4; no firm D call. The sequenced sample consisted of PBMCs. The TCR sequence derives from a human donor in good health (CMV status not recorded). Some clones in this sample may be carry-over from other donors' samples. DNA of the CDR3: TGTGCCAGCAGCTTAGGGGCGCATAATGAAAAACTGTTTTTT. This sequence encodes CASSLGAHNEKLFF.